The 22 T cell receptor beta chains below all came from one sample that was sequenced in a study of blood T cell repertoires in COVID-19. Method: immunoSEQ multiplex PCR; TCRdb's copy keeps in-frame clones and lacks some. The sample contains tens of thousands of clones, about 85% of which appear only once. The sample consisted of PBMCs or T cells enriched from blood (not recorded which). These receptor sequences come from a woman in her forties or fifties who had recovered from COVID-19.

The chain joins TRBV2 to TRBJ1-4, with a possible D match to TRBD1 (5 bases). Germline assignment: CDR1 SNHLY and CDR2 FYNNEI. The CDR3 has 15 amino acids. The germline V and J ends were trimmed by 6 bases and 3 bases, with 14 bases remaining between them. CDR3 protein: CASRDQGTANEKLFF. CDR3 coding DNA: TGTGCCAGCAGAGACCAGGGAACGGCTAATGAAAAACTGTTTTTT.

The chain is built from TRBV7-8 and TRBJ2-1, with D perhaps TRBD2 (5 bases). Germline-derived CDR1 and CDR2 are SGHVS and FQNEAQ. The CDR3 has 12 residues. The ends were cut back, 1 base at V and 12 bases at J, with 10 bases in the middle. Here the CDR3 reads CASSLGLEGQFF. The CDR3 DNA reads as TGTGCCAGCAGCTTAGGACTTGAGGGGCAGTTCTTC.

This clone is a singleton in its sample. The J gene is TRBJ1-2, the V gene TRBV6-2 or TRBV6-3, with a weak D call TRBD1 (5 bases). This CDR3 has 15 amino acids. Trimming stripped 2 bases from V and 2 bases from J, with 12 bases between. Germline loops: CDR1 MNHEY, CDR2 SVGEGT. As DNA, the CDR3 is TGTGCCAGCAGTTACGGGGGACTCCAGAACTATGGCTACACCTTC. Amino acids: CASSYGGLQNYGYTF.

On this clone: Its ends do not fully match the called genes, so a read error is possible. The chain recombines TRBV3-1 (or the pseudogene TRBV3-2) with TRBJ2-4; TRBD2 agrees at 15 bases. Germline lookup yields CDR1 LGHDT and CDR2 YNNKEL (reference sequence). The CDR3 is 18 amino acids. The CDR3 sequence is CASSEEGTSGRLANIQYF. The CDR3 DNA is TGTGCCAGCAGCGAAGAGGGGACTAGCGGGAGGTTGGCAAACATTCAGTACTTC.

The chain recombines TRBV12-3 or TRBV12-4 with TRBJ2-2; D unclear. The V end lost 5 bases, the J end lost 2 bases, and 6 bases lay between the germline ends. The CDR3 consists of 13 residues. CDR3 sequence reads: CASSPRNTGELFF. CDR3 in DNA: TGTGCCAGCAGTCCTAGAAACACCGGGGAGCTGTTTTTT.

This clone showed up just once. The gene calls are TRBV4-2 and TRBJ1-4; 7 positions match TRBD1. J gave up 7 bases and V 3 bases, and 8 bases lay outside the gene matches. CDR1 and CDR2 (germline): LGHNA, YNFKEQ. This CDR3 contains 15 residues. DNA of the CDR3: TGTGCCAGCAGCCAGCCTGACAGGGAAGTTGAAAAACTGTTTTTT. It is translated as CASSQPDREVEKLFF.

Regarding this clone: The junction departs from germline at one end; a sequencing error may be responsible. The chain links TRBV28 to TRBJ2-2, with 10 nucleotides matching TRBD2. This CDR3 contains 16 residues. In germline, CDR1 is MDHEN, CDR2 SYDVKM. CDR3 DNA sequence: TGTGCCAGCATGGCCCCGGGACTAGCGAAAACCGGGGAGCTGTTTTTT. Translated, it gives CASMAPGLAKTGELFF.

This sequence joins TRBV4-3 and TRBJ2-5; TRBD2 aligns across 10 bases. CDR3 size: 17 residues. V trimming: 2 bases; J trimming: 4 bases; junction bases outside the gene matches: 10. Germline values: CDR1 LGHNA, CDR2 YSLEER. The chain's CDR3 is CASSQSALAGVGETQYF. The CDR3 DNA reads as TGCGCCAGCAGCCAATCCGCTCTAGCGGGGGTGGGAGAGACCCAGTACTTC.

V is TRBV19 and J is TRBJ1-5; no clear D. Per germline, CDR1 LNHDA and CDR2 SQIVND (reference sequence). V was shortened by 6 bases and J by 5 bases, with 11 bases between the two germline ends. The CDR3 extends over 13 amino acids. The CDR3 region is CASRRRIDQPQHF. The CDR3 DNA follows: TGTGCCAGTAGGCGCAGGATAGATCAGCCCCAGCATTTT.

The chain recombines TRBV21-1 with TRBJ2-2; the D call in the table, TRBD1, was not verified against the DNA. TRBV21-1 represents a pseudogene. This CDR3 is 18 amino acids long. In DNA form, the CDR3 reads TGTGCCAGCAGCAAAAAGCCCCGGGACAGGGAGAACACCGGGGAGCTGTTTTTT. This sequence encodes CASSKKPRDRENTGELFF.

This chain joins TRBV2 and TRBJ1-5, with 7 bases that match TRBD1. CDR3 length: 16 amino acids. V dropped 4 bases and J dropped 2; count of bases not matched to a gene: 8. CDR1 SNHLY and CDR2 FYNNEI come from the germline V gene. CDR3 loop: CASSGGQNRGNQPQHF. The CDR3 DNA sequence: TGTGCCAGCAGTGGGGGACAGAATAGGGGCAATCAGCCCCAGCATTTT.

The J gene is TRBJ2-2, the V gene TRBV28; D is possibly TRBD1 (6 bases). In germline, CDR1 is MDHEN, CDR2 SYDVKM. The CDR3 runs to 14 residues. Deletions cut 6 bases from V and 7 bases from J, with 15 bases between. The CDR3 here is CASRVRGDYGELFF. In nucleotides, the CDR3 is TGTGCCAGCAGAGTCAGGGGAGACTACGGGGAGCTGTTTTTT.

The chain carries TRBV19 and TRBJ2-5, with 9 positions matching TRBD1. This CDR3 is built from 16 residues. CDR1 is LNHDA and CDR2 is SQIVND in the germline V gene (reference sequence). J lost 5 bases, V lost 5 bases, and 12 bases had no gene match. CDR3 amino acids: CASSRETGGQWETQYF. The CDR3 coding sequence is TGTGCCAGTAGTCGCGAGACAGGGGGTCAATGGGAGACCCAGTACTTC.

This clone appeared a single time. V is TRBV11-3 and J is TRBJ2-2, with D hard to call. Germline V CDR1 and CDR2: SGHNT, YENEEA. V was clipped by 2 bases and J by 5 bases, with 9 bases between them. The CDR3 is 14 amino acids. The CDR3, as DNA: TGTGCCAGCAGCTTAACGCCCGGGACCGGGGAGCTGTTTTTT. Residues: CASSLTPGTGELFF.

The chain carries TRBV6-6 and TRBJ1-5; D is undetermined. The CDR3 loop spans 14 amino acids. Germline CDR1 MNHNY, CDR2 SVGAGI (reference sequence). The germline V and J ends were trimmed by 0 bases and 4 bases, with 7 bases remaining between them. The CDR3 nucleotides are TGTGCCAGCAGTTACTCCCAGGAAAATCAGCCCCAGCATTTT. Its translation is CASSYSQENQPQHF.

The chain has TRBV24-1 and TRBJ2-2, with 12 bases identical to TRBD1. Germline V gene sequence: CDR1 KGHDR, CDR2 SFDVKD. Germline trimming cut 2 bases from V and 5 bases from J; bases unmatched to any gene: 8. CDR3 size: 18 residues. The CDR3 loop reads CATSDSTPGQGATGELFF. The CDR3 DNA sequence: TGTGCCACCAGTGATTCCACACCGGGACAGGGGGCGACCGGGGAGCTGTTTTTT.

V is TRBV6-6 and J is TRBJ2-6; D remains unclear. V was cut by 5 bases and J by 0 bases, with 17 bases left in between. The CDR3 covers 18 residues. In germline, CDR1 is MNHNY, CDR2 SVGAGI (reference sequence). The CDR3 sequence is CASSPLGGAASGANVLTF. In DNA, the CDR3 is TGTGCCAGCAGTCCTCTAGGCGGAGCAGCCTCTGGGGCCAACGTCCTGACTTTC.

V is TRBV28 and J is TRBJ2-7; 12 bases are shared with TRBD2. With V trimmed by 5 bases and J by 4 bases, 9 bases remained unmatched. Per the germline V gene, CDR1 is MDHEN and CDR2 is SYDVKM. CDR3 size: 16 residues. The chain's CDR3 is CASSELAGGPSYEQYF. The CDR3 DNA reads TGTGCCAGCAGTGAGCTAGCGGGAGGGCCGAGTTACGAGCAGTACTTC.

The chain recombines TRBV9 with TRBJ1-1; the match to TRBD1 covers 7 bases. Trimming took 3 bases from V and 0 from J; bases not matched to a gene: 2. Germline values: CDR1 SGDLS, CDR2 YYNGEE. This CDR3 is 14 amino acids long. In nucleotides, the CDR3 is TGTGCCAGCAGCGAGGGGGCAGTGAACACTGAAGCTTTCTTT. This translates into CASSEGAVNTEAFF.

This chain's CDR3 is CASSEGGVPNEKLFF. CDR3 DNA: TGTGCCAGCAGTGAAGGAGGGGTACCAAATGAAAAACTGTTTTTT. This chain joins TRBV6-4 and TRBJ1-4; possible D gene TRBD1, 5 bases. Deletions cut 3 bases from V and 5 bases from J, with 13 bases between. The CDR3 totals 15 residues. CDR1 MRHNA and CDR2 SNTAGT come from the germline V gene.

J is TRBJ2-1 and V is TRBV29-1; 8 positions agree with TRBD1. Germline CDR1 and CDR2: SQVTM and ANQGSEA. V dropped 5 bases and J dropped 0; count of bases not matched to a gene: 6. This CDR3 comprises 15 residues. Written as DNA, the CDR3 is TGCAGCGTTACTCAGGGGGCGCGCTCCTACAATGAGCAGTTCTTC. This gives the protein CSVTQGARSYNEQFF.

This chain uses TRBV5-4 with TRBJ2-1; no definite D call. The CDR3 has 15 amino acids. Trimming left V 4 bases short and J 0 bases short, with 11 bases between. Germline V gene sequence: CDR1 SGHNT, CDR2 YYREEE (reference sequence). In DNA, the CDR3 is TGTGCCAGCAGCGTTACCCCGAGCTCCTACAATGAGCAGTTCTTC. It codes for CASSVTPSSYNEQFF.